The 9 T cell receptor beta chains below were found in one sample sequenced in a study of CD8+ T cells in alopecia areata (dated by TCRdb to the late 2010s). In the paper's terms, the time point label means: 4 weeks on oral tofacitinib. Explained via the paper, the treatment or condition label denotes: oral pan-JAK inhibitor, 5-10 mg twice daily. Library construction relied on the immunoSEQ multiplex PCR assay. RNA was extracted from all samples and reverse transcribed into cDNA as template for TCR sequencing. In its TCRdb copy, this immuneACCESS table keeps in-frame sequences only and misses some clones. Where compared with another copy, unresolved V genes explain less than half of these, and the others have no known cause. The sample table records about 120,000 clones; about 50% of these occur just once. Roughly 0.5% of the sample is taken by the ten largest. This material consisted of CD4+ T cells sorted from blood, taken at week 4, from a patient treated with tofacitinib. These receptors originate from a human donor with alopecia areata.

V is TRBV30 and J is TRBJ1-1; 8 bases are shared with TRBD1. The germline gives CDR1 GTSNPN, CDR2 SVGIG (reference sequence). The trim removed 2 bases at V and 9 bases at J, leaving 11 bases unmatched. The CDR3 sequence is 14 residues long. In DNA, the CDR3 is TGTGCCTGGAGTTCCTCCGGGACAGGAACAAAAGCTTTCTTT. Protein: CAWSSSGTGTKAFF.

This chain connects TRBV5-1 to TRBJ1-2; D ambiguous. Germline CDR1 SGHRS, CDR2 YFSETQ. The CDR3 has 12 amino acids. Deletions cut 2 bases from V and 5 bases from J, with 7 bases between. The CDR3 nucleotides are TGCGCCAGCAGCTTAGGCGGGTATGGCTACACCTTC. Translated: CASSLGGYGYTF.

The V and J genes are TRBV29-1 and TRBJ1-1, with D tentatively TRBD1 (5 bases). CDR1 and CDR2 (germline): SQVTM, ANQGSEA. Trimming left V 0 bases short and J 13 bases short, with 9 bases between. The CDR3 consists of 10 residues. The CDR3: CSVEDAGDFF. As DNA, the CDR3 is TGCAGCGTTGAAGATGCGGGGGATTTCTTT.

This clone was seen only a few times. This rearrangement joins TRBV19 to TRBJ1-5, with D maybe TRBD1 (5 bases). V was trimmed by 7 bases and J by 7 bases, leaving 20 bases between them. Germline loops: CDR1 LNHDA, CDR2 SQIVND (reference sequence). The CDR3 is 15 residues long. The CDR3 is CASTKGSGVEQPQHF. Here the CDR3 DNA reads TGTGCCAGTACCAAGGGGTCCGGGGTCGAGCAGCCCCAGCATTTT.

This clone was found a few times. J is TRBJ2-5 and V is TRBV6-1, with 10 bases lining up with TRBD2. This CDR3 region has 15 residues. The J segment lost 1 base and the V segment lost 6 bases, leaving 5 bases of the junction unmatched. Germline V gives CDR1 MNHNS, CDR2 SASEGT. In DNA, the CDR3 is TGTGCCAGCAGGGGACGGACTAGCGGCCAAGAGACCCAGTACTTC. Translation: CASRGRTSGQETQYF.

The chain links TRBV5-1 to TRBJ2-1; TRBD1 agrees at 8 bases. CDR1 is SGHRS and CDR2 is YFSETQ in the germline V gene. The CDR3 runs to 12 residues. V lost 4 bases, J lost 8 bases, and 2 bases stayed unmatched. The CDR3 DNA is TGCGCCAGCAGCGTGACAGGGGATGAGCAGTTCTTC. It is translated as CASSVTGDEQFF. The full variable domain, in which reference TRBV5-1 and TRBJ2-1 provide the parts outside the CDR3, is KAGVTQTPRYLIKTRGQQVTLSCSPISGHRSVSWYQQTPGQGLQFLFEYFSETQRNKGNFPGRFSGRQFSNSRSEMNVSTLELGDSALYLCASSVTGDEQFFGPGTRLTVL.

CDR3 amino acids: CASKPRENYGYTF. DNA for the CDR3: TGTGCCAGCAAGCCCCGGGAGAACTATGGCTACACCTTC. The chain employs TRBV25-1 and TRBJ1-2, with D hard to call. The CDR3 runs to 13 residues. The germline V and J ends were trimmed by 7 bases and 2 bases, with 11 bases remaining between them. CDR1 is MGHDK and CDR2 is SYGVNS in the germline V gene.

The chain recombines TRBV30 with TRBJ1-2, with TRBD1 as a possible D gene (5 bases). Germline V CDR1 and CDR2: GTSNPN, SVGIG (reference sequence). The V gene lost 3 bases and the J gene lost 8 bases, with 22 bases spanning the gap. The CDR3 spans 15 residues. DNA of the CDR3: TGTGCCTGGAGCGTCTGGCGGGGACCCCTCGAGGGCTACACCTTC. Translated, it gives CAWSVWRGPLEGYTF.

The chain joins TRBV29-1 to TRBJ2-1; tentative D call: TRBD2 (6 bases). There are 11 residues in the CDR3. V lost 5 bases and J 9 bases, leaving 11 bases between the germline ends. Germline lookup yields CDR1 SQVTM and CDR2 ANQGSEA. CDR3 nucleotide sequence: TGCAGCGTTCAAGGGACTGTTGAGCAGTTCTTC. Its protein is CSVQGTVEQFF.